Below, 28 T cell receptor beta chains from the same sample are listed, as sequenced in a study of CD8 T cells in Susac syndrome. RNA totalling about 0.45 to 1 ug underwent reverse transcription with random hexamers. One entry per CDR3 protein, called by TCRdb with MiXCR from the immunoSEQ multiplex PCR reads. This sample has 250,000 or so distinct CDR3 sequences, with roughly 95% found just once. Sequenced sample: CD4+ T cells from PBMCs. These receptors were collected from a human donor with multiple sclerosis.

The chain links TRBV24-1 to TRBJ2-5, with a weak D call TRBD2 (7 bases). From germline, CDR1 is KGHDR and CDR2 SFDVKD. Trimming cost V 10 bases and J 4 bases, with 12 bases left between them. CDR3 size: 12 residues. The DNA for the CDR3 is TGTGCCACTAGGGGGGGAGGAGAGACCCAGTACTTC. Translating it yields CATRGGGETQYF.

The chain has TRBV6-5 and TRBJ2-5, with 14 bases identical to TRBD2. Germline loops: CDR1 MNHEY, CDR2 SVGAGI. Trimming removed 2 bases from V and 7 bases from J; junction bases left unmatched: 12. The CDR3 contains 18 residues. Written as DNA, the CDR3 is TGTGCCAGCAGTTACGGGACTAGCGGGGGCCACCGATGGGGGACCCAGTACTTC. Translating it yields CASSYGTSGGHRWGTQYF.

V usage is TRBV11-2 and J usage is TRBJ2-1; TRBD1 is a possible D gene (5 bases). Between the trimmed V and J ends, which lost 5 bases and 8 bases, there was a span of 16 bases. Germline V gene data show CDR1 as SGHAT and CDR2 as FQNNGV. CDR3 length equals 14 residues. CDR3 coding DNA: TGTGCCAGCAGCCAAAGGAGATGGGGCCATGAGCAGTTCTTC. It yields the protein CASSQRRWGHEQFF.

A few counts support this clonotype. This chain connects TRBV20-1 to TRBJ1-4; 10 nucleotides line up with TRBD1. Germline-derived CDR1 and CDR2 are DFQATT and SNEGSKA (reference sequence). The CDR3 extends over 14 amino acids. Losses at the gene ends were 2 bases for V and 5 bases for J; bases not matched to a gene: 2. The CDR3 protein is CSARPGQGNEKLFF. CDR3 DNA sequence: TGCAGTGCTAGACCGGGACAGGGGAATGAAAAACTGTTTTTT.

The chain is built from TRBV6-5 and TRBJ1-1, with a weak D call TRBD1 (6 bases). This CDR3 comprises 15 residues. The germline V gene has CDR1 MNHEY and CDR2 SVGAGI. Trimming took off 6 bases at V and 0 bases at J, with 14 bases between the two ends. In DNA form, the CDR3 reads TGTGCCAGCAGCCCGCAGGGGCCCTTGAACACTGAAGCTTTCTTT. It codes for CASSPQGPLNTEAFF.

Here the CDR3 reads CASSLGDRGHPETQYF. In nucleotides, the CDR3 is TGCGCCAGCAGCTTGGGTGACAGGGGGCACCCAGAGACCCAGTACTTC. This chain joins TRBV5-1 and TRBJ2-5, with TRBD1 matching over 10 bases. CDR1 SGHRS and CDR2 YFSETQ come from the germline V gene. V lost 0 bases to trimming and J lost 4 bases; unmatched junction nucleotides: 6. This CDR3 has 16 residues.

The chain couples TRBV27 to TRBJ2-3; the D gene could be TRBD1 or TRBD2 (5 bases each). The CDR3 length is 15 residues. Germline V gene data show CDR1 as MNHEY and CDR2 as SMNVEV (reference sequence). V was clipped by 7 bases and J by 0 bases, with 14 bases between them. The CDR3 sequence is CASTGWGNSTDTQYF. CDR3 DNA sequence: TGTGCCAGCACCGGGTGGGGGAATAGCACAGATACGCAGTATTTT.

J is TRBJ2-1 and V is TRBV25-1, with 7 bases matching TRBD1. Trimming cost V 4 bases and J 7 bases; bases outside gene matches: 7. The CDR3 loop spans 14 amino acids. Per the germline V gene, CDR1 is MGHDK and CDR2 is SYGVNS. The CDR3 bases are TGTGCCAGCAGTGCTCCAGGGGGAGCAAATGAGCAGTTCTTC. Its protein product is CASSAPGGANEQFF.

The chain uses TRBV18 and TRBJ2-7; 9 positions agree with TRBD2. The V segment lost 1 base and the J segment 7 bases; nucleotides outside the gene matches: 2. The CDR3 is made up of 13 amino acids. Germline-derived CDR1 and CDR2 are KGHSH and LQKENI. The chain's CDR3 is CASSPLAGEEQYV. CDR3 nucleotides: TGTGCCAGCTCACCACTAGCGGGAGAGGAGCAGTACGTC.

There are a few counts of this clonotype. The genes are TRBV5-6 and TRBJ1-2; D might be TRBD1 (6 bases). The CDR3 sequence is 13 residues long. Per the germline V gene, CDR1 is SGHDT and CDR2 is YYEEEE. Trimming removed 4 bases at V and 2 bases at J, with 9 bases between. The CDR3 loop reads CASSPGQNYGYTF. CDR3 DNA sequence: TGTGCCAGCAGCCCCGGACAGAACTATGGCTACACCTTC. Complete variable domain (other parts from reference TRBV5-6 and TRBJ1-2): DAGVTQSPTHLIKTRGQQVTLRCSPKSGHDTVSWYQQALGQGPQFIFQYYEEEERQRGNFPDRFSGHQFPNYSSELNVNALLLGDSALYLCASSPGQNYGYTFGSGTRLTVV.

The chain is built from TRBV27 and TRBJ1-2; TRBD1 aligns across 9 bases. The J segment lost 6 bases and the V segment lost 1 base, leaving 9 bases of the junction unmatched. The germline V gene has CDR1 MNHEY and CDR2 SMNVEV (reference sequence). CDR3 length: 16 residues. DNA of the CDR3: TGTGCCAGCAGTTTATACGGGGACAGGGCGTCCCATGGCTACACCTTC. Its protein is CASSLYGDRASHGYTF.

The J gene is TRBJ2-1, the V gene TRBV7-9; D unresolved. The germline V gene has CDR1 SEHNR and CDR2 FQNEAQ (reference sequence). The CDR3 is 9 amino acids. The V gene lost 5 bases and the J gene lost 14 bases, with 7 bases spanning the gap. The CDR3 nucleotides are TGTGCCAGCAGCCCACTGGAGTTCTTC. Its translation: CASSPLEFF.

V and J are TRBV3-1 and TRBJ2-6; 8 bases are a match to TRBD2. Unmatched junction bases numbered 8, after V lost 4 bases and J lost 3 bases. In germline, CDR1 is LGHDT, CDR2 YNNKEL (reference sequence). The CDR3 totals 17 residues. CDR3 in DNA: TGTGCCAGCAGCCGTACCCTAACTAGCGGTGGGGCCAACGTCCTGACTTTC. Translated, it gives CASSRTLTSGGANVLTF.

The V gene is TRBV7-2, the J gene TRBJ2-2, with D possibly called TRBD1 or TRBD2 (6 bases each). V lost 1 base and J 5 bases, leaving 14 bases between the germline ends. Germline CDR1 SGHTA, CDR2 FQGNSA. CDR3 length equals 16 residues. This chain's CDR3 is CASSLGPGAMTGELFF. DNA for the CDR3: TGTGCCAGCAGCTTAGGCCCGGGGGCAATGACCGGGGAGCTGTTTTTT. Variable domain in full (rest from reference TRBV7-2 and TRBJ2-2): GAGVSQSPSNKVTEKGKDVELRCDPISGHTALYWYRQSLGQGLEFLIYFQGNSAPDKSGLPSDRFSAERTGGSVSTLTIQRTQQEDSAVYLCASSLGPGAMTGELFFGEGSRLTVL.

As regards this clonotype: The conserved phenylalanine or tryptophan normally closing the CDR3 is absent here, so this likely arose from a read error. The chain combines TRBV2 with TRBJ1-5; D is unresolved. Looked up from germline, CDR1 is SNHLY and CDR2 is FYNNEI. Trimming removed 7 bases from V and 2 bases from J, with 12 bases in between. This CDR3 comprises 14 residues. CDR3 DNA sequence: TGTGCCAGCAACGACGGCCAGCGCAATCAGCCCCAGCATTTG. Translation: CASNDGQRNQPQHL.

CDR3 coding DNA: TGTGCCAGCAGTTACAAAGGGACTAGCGGCGCTAATGAGCAGTTCTTC. As protein: CASSYKGTSGANEQFF. The V call is TRBV6-5, the J call TRBJ2-1; 11 bases are shared with TRBD2. The CDR3 consists of 16 residues. The germline V gene has CDR1 MNHEY and CDR2 SVGAGI. After removal of 2 bases from V and 7 bases from J, the junction contained 7 bases not matched to a gene.

The chain carries TRBV30 and TRBJ1-1; D call uncertain. The germline gives CDR1 GTSNPN, CDR2 SVGIG (reference sequence). Trimming pared 0 bases from V and 5 bases from J, leaving 13 bases between. The CDR3 is 14 amino acids. Here the CDR3 DNA reads TGTGCCTGGAGTGTACACGACCGAGGGACTGAAGCTTTCTTT. It codes for CAWSVHDRGTEAFF.

This chain connects TRBV12-3 or TRBV12-4 to TRBJ2-7, with 11 bases aligning to TRBD1. With 5 bases clipped from V and 1 base from J, the junction kept 19 bases outside the gene matches. The CDR3 has 20 residues. CDR3 in DNA: TGTGCCAGCAGTACGCGCGGGACAGGGGGAACCCAAGGAATTTCCTACGAGCAGTACTTC. Amino acid sequence: CASSTRGTGGTQGISYEQYF.

The chain joins TRBV5-4 to TRBJ1-1; 7 nucleotides align to TRBD1. Per the germline V gene, CDR1 is SGHNT and CDR2 is YYREEE (reference sequence). This CDR3 has 14 residues. J was trimmed by 1 base and V by 6 bases; bases with no gene match: 6. The CDR3 loop is CASTLPGGNTEAFF. CDR3 bases: TGTGCCAGCACGCTCCCAGGGGGGAACACTGAAGCTTTCTTT.

The gene calls are TRBV9 and TRBJ2-3, with TRBD2 identical over 10 bases. Losses at the gene ends were 2 bases for V and 9 bases for J; bases not matched to a gene: 15. The V gene's germline CDR1 is SGDLS and CDR2 YYNGEE. This CDR3 is 17 amino acids long. CDR3 DNA sequence: TGTGCCAGCAGCGTGGTTCCTAGCGGGGGCGCACCGGGAACGCAGTATTTT. Translating gives CASSVVPSGGAPGTQYF.

The table lists this clonotype with a few counts. The chain has TRBV18 and TRBJ2-1; D might be TRBD1 or TRBD2, each matching 5 bases. The CDR3 loop spans 12 amino acids. Germline CDR1 reads KGHSH; CDR2 reads LQKENI. V lost 3 bases to trimming and J lost 10 bases, with 10 bases between them. CDR3 region: CASSPSRGEQFF. The CDR3 nucleotides read TGTGCCAGCTCACCTTCGAGGGGCGAGCAGTTCTTC.

This sequence joins TRBV5-1 and TRBJ1-1; possible D gene TRBD1, 5 bases. Trimming left V 2 bases short and J 6 bases short, with 11 bases between. Germline V CDR1 and CDR2: SGHRS, YFSETQ. CDR3 size: 13 residues. The DNA for the CDR3 is TGCGCCAGCAGCTTCGCCGGGACCCCTGAAGCTTTCTTT. This sequence encodes CASSFAGTPEAFF.

The chain has TRBV7-8 and TRBJ2-5, with D perhaps being TRBD1 or TRBD2 (5 bases each). Germline assignment: CDR1 SGHVS and CDR2 FQNEAQ. Deletions cut 4 bases from V and 0 bases from J, with 12 bases between. The CDR3 is 15 residues long. The CDR3 DNA reads TGTGCCAGCAGCTCTAGGGGACGGGACCAAGAGACCCAGTACTTC. The encoded protein is CASSSRGRDQETQYF.

V gene TRBV2 combines with J gene TRBJ2-5, with D possibly matching TRBD1 (6 bases). V lost 7 bases and J lost 2, with 17 bases in between. This CDR3 contains 15 residues. Germline assignment: CDR1 SNHLY and CDR2 FYNNEI. The CDR3 spells CASKRGRGQQETQYF. As DNA, the CDR3 is TGTGCCAGCAAGAGAGGACGAGGACAGCAAGAGACCCAGTACTTC.

The chain uses TRBV20-1 and TRBJ2-5, with 8 bases fitting TRBD2. The germline gives CDR1 DFQATT, CDR2 SNEGSKA (reference sequence). After removal of 2 bases from V and 5 bases from J, the junction contained 7 bases not matched to a gene. The CDR3 is made up of 14 amino acids. CDR3 loop: CSARMAGGGETQYF. The CDR3 nucleotides read TGCAGTGCTAGAATGGCGGGAGGAGGGGAGACCCAGTACTTC.

V usage is TRBV7-9 and J usage is TRBJ2-2; D is possibly TRBD1 (6 bases). This CDR3 is 16 amino acids long. Germline-derived CDR1 and CDR2 are SEHNR and FQNEAQ (reference sequence). V was shortened by 3 bases and J by 3 bases, with 14 bases between the two germline ends. CDR3 amino acids: CASSFPWGRHTGELFF. CDR3 sequence (DNA): TGTGCCAGCAGCTTCCCCTGGGGGCGGCACACCGGGGAGCTGTTTTTT.

The CDR3, as DNA: TGTGCCAGCAGCACCCGGACAGGCGGGACCGGGGAGCTGTTTTTT. Amino acids: CASSTRTGGTGELFF. The chain combines TRBV9 with TRBJ2-2; TRBD1 aligns across 7 bases. The CDR3 runs 15 residues. Germline CDR1 SGDLS, CDR2 YYNGEE. The junction had 8 bases not matched to a gene; V was cut back by 4 bases and J by 5 bases.

The gene calls are TRBV4-2 and TRBJ2-2; 8 nucleotides agree with TRBD2. J gave up 4 bases and V 3 bases, and 4 bases lay outside the gene matches. The CDR3 covers 15 residues. Per the germline V gene, CDR1 is LGHNA and CDR2 is YNFKEQ. CDR3 sequence reads: CASSQRTSSTGELFF. For the CDR3, the DNA is TGTGCCAGCAGCCAGAGGACTAGCAGCACCGGGGAGCTGTTTTTT.